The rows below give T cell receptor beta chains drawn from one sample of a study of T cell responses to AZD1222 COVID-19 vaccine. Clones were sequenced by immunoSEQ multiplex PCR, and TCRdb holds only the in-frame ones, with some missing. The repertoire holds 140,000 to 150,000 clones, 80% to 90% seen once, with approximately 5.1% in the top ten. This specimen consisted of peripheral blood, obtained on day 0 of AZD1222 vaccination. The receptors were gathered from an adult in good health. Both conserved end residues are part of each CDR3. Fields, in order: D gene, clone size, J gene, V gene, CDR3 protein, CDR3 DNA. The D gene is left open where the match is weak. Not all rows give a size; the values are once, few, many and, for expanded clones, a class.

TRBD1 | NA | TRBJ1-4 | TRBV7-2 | CASSLTSGTANEKLFF | TGTGCCAGCAGCCTAACATCCGGGACAGCGAATGAAAAACTGTTTTTT
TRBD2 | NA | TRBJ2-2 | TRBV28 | CASSTSGLGYGELFF | TGTGCCAGCAGTACATCTGGACTAGGGTACGGGGAGCTGTTTTTT
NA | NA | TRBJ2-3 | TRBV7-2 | CASSLVGLRTDTQYF | TGTGCCAGCAGCTTAGTGGGGTTGAGGACAGATACGCAGTATTTT
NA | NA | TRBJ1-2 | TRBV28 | CASTLPQSPTGYTF | TGTGCCAGCACCCTCCCACAGTCCCCCACAGGCTACACCTTC
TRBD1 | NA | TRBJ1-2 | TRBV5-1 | CASSFETGGTGYTF | TGCGCCAGCAGCTTTGAGACAGGGGGCACTGGCTACACCTTC
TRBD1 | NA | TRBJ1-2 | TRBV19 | CASSIIRAGGLWNYGYTF | TGTGCCAGTAGTATCATCAGGGCAGGGGGTCTTTGGAACTATGGCTACACCTTC
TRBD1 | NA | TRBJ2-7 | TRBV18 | CASSSIGTGSYEQYF | TGTGCCAGCTCATCTATCGGGACAGGCTCCTACGAGCAGTACTTC
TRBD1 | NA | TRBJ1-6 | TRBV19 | CASSFTGGYYNSPLHF | TGTGCCAGTAGTTTTACAGGGGGCTACTATAATTCACCCCTCCACTTT
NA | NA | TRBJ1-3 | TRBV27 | CASSLRSRTGNTIYF | TGTGCCAGCAGTCTCCGGTCGCGGACCGGAAACACCATATATTTT
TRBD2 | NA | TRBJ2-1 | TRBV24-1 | CATSETGTSKYNEQFF | TGTGCCACCAGTGAGACCGGGACTAGCAAGTACAATGAGCAGTTCTTC
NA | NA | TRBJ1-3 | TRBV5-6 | CASIVNTIYF | TGTGCCAGCATCGTAAACACCATATATTTT
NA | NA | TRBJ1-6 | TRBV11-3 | CASSRGQRNSPLHF | TGTGCCAGCAGCCGTGGACAGCGTAATTCACCCCTCCACTTT
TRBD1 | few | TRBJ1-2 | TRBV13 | CASSLGGQGQYYGYTF | TGTGCCAGCAGCTTAGGGGGACAGGGGCAATACTATGGCTACACCTTC
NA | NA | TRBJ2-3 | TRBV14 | CASSQVPRLGTQYF | TGTGCCAGCAGCCAAGTTCCCCGCCTGGGGACGCAGTATTTT
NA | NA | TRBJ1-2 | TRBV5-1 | CASSLESLGIAGGYTF | TGCGCCAGCAGCTTGGAGTCGCTGGGTATCGCGGGTGGCTACACCTTC
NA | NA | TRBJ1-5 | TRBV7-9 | CASGWSDQPQHF | TGTGCCAGCGGCTGGAGCGATCAGCCCCAGCATTTT
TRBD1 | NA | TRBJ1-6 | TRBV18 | CASSPLGQQNSPLHF | TGTGCCAGCTCACCATTGGGACAGCAAAATTCACCCCTCCACTTT
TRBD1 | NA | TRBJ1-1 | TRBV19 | CASSMGTGRGDTEAFF | TGTGCCAGTAGTATGGGGACAGGTCGTGGGGACACTGAAGCTTTCTTT
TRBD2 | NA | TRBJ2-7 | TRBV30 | CAWRDTGTSTHEQYF | TGTGCCTGGAGGGATACCGGGACTAGCACCCACGAGCAGTACTTC
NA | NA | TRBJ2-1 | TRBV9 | CASSPGHLGPNVGPEQFF | TGTGCCAGCAGCCCGGGACATTTGGGGCCAAACGTGGGGCCTGAGCAGTTCTTC
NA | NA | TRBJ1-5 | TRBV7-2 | CASSLEGLGNQPQHF | TGTGCCAGCAGCTTAGAAGGCTTAGGCAATCAGCCCCAGCATTTT
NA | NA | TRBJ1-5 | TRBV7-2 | CASSLLGPHSNQPQHF | TGTGCCAGCAGCTTATTGGGTCCCCATAGCAATCAGCCCCAGCATTTT
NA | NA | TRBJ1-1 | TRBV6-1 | CASSEGQILNTEAFF | TGTGCCAGCAGTGAAGGACAGATACTGAACACTGAAGCTTTCTTT
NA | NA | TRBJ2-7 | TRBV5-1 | CASSPAGAMYEQYF | TGCGCCAGCAGCCCGGCAGGGGCGATGTACGAGCAGTACTTC
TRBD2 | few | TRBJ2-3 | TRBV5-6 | CASSGAGTRSTDTQYF | TGTGCCAGCAGCGGGGCCGGGACTAGAAGCACAGATACGCAGTATTTT
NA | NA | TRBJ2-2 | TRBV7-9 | CASTQELGGELFF | TGTGCCAGCACCCAAGAGTTAGGCGGGGAGCTGTTTTTT
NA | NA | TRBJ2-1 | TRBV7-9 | CASSPDRHQQFF | TGTGCCAGCAGCCCGGACCGGCATCAGCAGTTCTTC
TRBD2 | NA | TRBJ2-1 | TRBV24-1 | CATSDPSGSGAYNEQFF | TGTGCCACCAGTGATCCTAGCGGGAGTGGCGCCTACAATGAGCAGTTCTTC
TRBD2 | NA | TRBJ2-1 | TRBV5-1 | CASSLAPGLADNEQFF | TGCGCCAGCAGCTTGGCCCCGGGACTAGCGGACAATGAGCAGTTCTTC
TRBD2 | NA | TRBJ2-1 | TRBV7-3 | CASSLGLAGLAEQFF | TGTGCCAGCAGCTTAGGGCTAGCGGGATTGGCTGAGCAGTTCTTC
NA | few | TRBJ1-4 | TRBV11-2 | CASSRRPNEKLFF | TGTGCCAGCAGTAGACGTCCTAATGAAAAACTGTTTTTT
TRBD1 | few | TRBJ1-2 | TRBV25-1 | CASSDHTSTGNYGYTF | TGTGCCAGCAGTGACCACACATCGACAGGGAACTATGGCTACACCTTC
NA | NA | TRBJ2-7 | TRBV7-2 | CASSFSGNNEQYF | TGTGCCAGCAGCTTTTCGGGAAACAACGAGCAGTACTTC